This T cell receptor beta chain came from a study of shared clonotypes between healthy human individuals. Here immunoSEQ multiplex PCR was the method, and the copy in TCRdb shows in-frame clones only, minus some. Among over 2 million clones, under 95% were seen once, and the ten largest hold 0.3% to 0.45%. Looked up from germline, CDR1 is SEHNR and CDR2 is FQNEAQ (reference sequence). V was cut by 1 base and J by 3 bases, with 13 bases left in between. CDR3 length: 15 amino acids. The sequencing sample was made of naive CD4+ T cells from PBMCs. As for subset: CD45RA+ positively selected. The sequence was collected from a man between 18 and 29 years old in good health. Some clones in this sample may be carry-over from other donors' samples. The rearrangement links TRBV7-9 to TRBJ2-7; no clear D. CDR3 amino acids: CASSLVPVGRYEQYF. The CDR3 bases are TGTGCCAGCAGCTTAGTGCCAGTTGGGCGCTACGAGCAGTACTTC.